This is a list of T cell receptor beta chains from one sample in a study of OX40 agonist ivuxolimab in advanced cancers. Sequenced by immunoSEQ multiplex PCR; TCRdb stores in-frame clones only, minus some. The data hold around 100,000 clones, with approximately 90% observed a single time. Material: CD4+ or CD8+ T cells sorted from blood, obtained in a trial of the OX40 agonist ivuxolimab. These receptor sequences come from an adult with an advanced solid tumor such as melanoma, head and neck, liver or kidney cancer. CDR3s include the opening cysteine and the closing phenylalanine or tryptophan. The D gene is left open where the match is weak. Size tells how often a clone was seen (once, few, many) or the class of an expanded clone, and some rows leave it out.

TGTGCCAGCAGTTTGACAGGGGGCAACCAGCCCCAGCATTTT	CASSLTGGNQPQHF	14	.	TRBV28	TRBJ1-5	TRBD1
TGTGCCAGCAGCACCATACAGGGCTCGGTGCTCATTGCGCAGTATTTT	CASSTIQGSVLIAQYF	16	.	TRBV5-6	TRBJ2-3	.
TGTGCCAGCAGCTCGGGCTCCGGATACACAGATACGCAGTATTTT	CASSSGSGYTDTQYF	15	.	TRBV7-9	TRBJ2-3	.
TGTGCCAGCAGTGAACATTGGTCCGGGACAGAAAACACAGATACGCAGTATTTT	CASSEHWSGTENTDTQYF	18	.	TRBV28	TRBJ2-3	TRBD1
TGTGCCAGCAGTCCAGGGGGTCTGGGCACTGAAGCTTTCTTT	CASSPGGLGTEAFF	14	few	TRBV28	TRBJ1-1	TRBD1
TGTGCCAGCAGTTTATCAGGCGGGGGCGAGCAGTACTTC	CASSLSGGGEQYF	13	.	TRBV27	TRBJ2-7	TRBD2
TGTGCCAGCTCTCTAGGCCACCCTCGCACAGATACGCAGTATTTT	CASSLGHPRTDTQYF	15	.	TRBV18	TRBJ2-3	.
TGTGCCAGCGGAGCTTATAGCAATCAGCCCCAGCATTTT	CASGAYSNQPQHF	13	.	TRBV28	TRBJ1-5	.
TGTGCCAGCAGTTCACAGCGATCGAACACCGGGGAGCTGTTTTTT	CASSSQRSNTGELFF	15	few	TRBV2	TRBJ2-2	.
TGTGCCAGCTCATCGACAGGGCAGGAGCCCCAGCATTTT	CASSSTGQEPQHF	13	few	TRBV18	TRBJ1-5	TRBD1
TGTGCCAGCAGCTTCCCGGCTAGCGGGAGACCCGAGCAGTACTTC	CASSFPASGRPEQYF	15	once	TRBV5-6	TRBJ2-7	TRBD2